The rows below give T cell receptor beta chains drawn from one sample of a study of shared T cell receptors in the human thymus. Libraries were prepared by immunoSEQ multiplex PCR; TCRdb keeps only in-frame clonotypes and omits some of them. The sample lists about 730,000 clones, approximately 85% seen once, with more than 0.008% in the top ten. Another study also made use of these data, one on human thymus T cells.

The source material was thymocytes. The receptors originated from a girl in the first two years of life with a congenital heart defect. CDR3s include the opening cysteine and the closing phenylalanine or tryptophan. D genes are given only for firm matches. The listing skips clone size in some rows; elsewhere it reads once, few, many or a size class.

-	TRBJ1-2	TRBV25-1	TRBD1	TGTGCCAGCAGTGCTAGGGGGCGCTCTGAAGGCTACACCTTC	CASSARGRSEGYTF
-	TRBJ2-7	TRBV13	-	TGTGCCAGCAGCCCGACAGGTAGGAACGAGCAGTACTTC	CASSPTGRNEQYF
once	TRBJ2-1	TRBV4-3	-	TGCGCCAGCAGCCAAATCTTGAGCTCCTACAATGAGCAGTTCTTC	CASSQILSSYNEQFF
-	TRBJ1-3	TRBV6-1	TRBD1	TGTGCCAGCAGTGAACGCAAGAGAATCGTCCGGGACAGGGGTCACTCTGGAAACACCATATATTTT	CASSERKRIVRDRGHSGNTIYF
-	TRBJ2-7	TRBV10-3	TRBD2	TGTGCCATCAGTGAGTCTAGACTAGCGACCTCCTACGAGCAGTACTTC	CAISESRLATSYEQYF
-	TRBJ1-1	TRBV5-6	TRBD1	TGTGCCAGCAGTGGTGGACAGGATCGCCGGGCTTTCTTT	CASSGGQDRRAFF
-	TRBJ2-7	TRBV7-8	TRBD2	TGTGCCAGCCGCGAGGGGGGAGCGGGGGGCCAGTACGAGCAGTACTTC	CASREGGAGGQYEQYF
-	TRBJ2-7	TRBV14	TRBD1	TGTGCCAGCAGCGGCGCAGGGACAGGGAGCAACGAGCAGTACTTC	CASSGAGTGSNEQYF
few	TRBJ1-6	TRBV27	TRBD1	TGTGCCAGCACCACAATCGGACAGGGTGGTTCACCCCTCCACTTT	CASTTIGQGGSPLHF
-	TRBJ2-3	TRBV14	-	TGTGCCAGCGCACAGCAGCCTAGCACAGATACGCAGTATTTT	CASAQQPSTDTQYF
-	TRBJ2-7	TRBV15	-	TGTGCCACCAGCAGAGATCGAGGGCTGGGTGACGAGCAGTACTTC	CATSRDRGLGDEQYF
-	TRBJ2-5	TRBV7-2	TRBD2	TGTGCCAGCAGCTGGGCCGGACTAGCGGATAGAGAGACCCAGTACTTC	CASSWAGLADRETQYF
-	TRBJ1-1	TRBV5-1	-	TGCGCCAGCAGCTTGGTTGCGGCAGGGTTGAACACTGAAGCTTTCTTT	CASSLVAAGLNTEAFF
once	TRBJ1-2	TRBV6-9	TRBD1	TGTGCCAGCAGTCTGACAGGGGAGGCGGATGGCTACACCTTC	CASSLTGEADGYTF
-	TRBJ2-6	TRBV27	-	TGTGCCAGCAGTTTACTAGGGACAACTGGGGCCAACGTCCTGACTTTC	CASSLLGTTGANVLTF
once	TRBJ2-3	TRBV4-3	TRBD1	TGCGCCAGCAGCCGAGCTGGCCGGACAGGGAAAAGAGATACGCAGTATTTT	CASSRAGRTGKRDTQYF
-	TRBJ1-2	TRBV27	-	TGTGCCAGCAGTCCCTTCTCAGGGCAGAAGTATGGCTACACCTTC	CASSPFSGQKYGYTF
-	TRBJ2-5	TRBV7-9	TRBD1	TGTGCCAGCATTTCCCAGGGGGAAGAGACCCAGTACTTC	CASISQGEETQYF
-	TRBJ2-7	TRBV4-1	-	TGCGCCAGCAGCTCTAGCCTCGGGTCGACCCTAGACTCCCCCTACGAGCAGTACTTC	CASSSSLGSTLDSPYEQYF
once	TRBJ1-4	TRBV25-1	-	TGTGCCAGCAGTTCAAGGGGGAGTGAAAAACTGTTTTTT	CASSSRGSEKLFF
-	TRBJ1-5	TRBV6-5	-	TGTGCCAGCAGAGACGGGGGGGCCAGCAATCAGCCCCAGCATTTT	CASRDGGASNQPQHF
-	TRBJ2-7	TRBV18	TRBD1	TGTGCCAGCTCACAGGGACAGGCCTACGAGCAGTACTTC	CASSQGQAYEQYF
-	TRBJ2-2	TRBV7-2	TRBD1	TGTGCCAGCAGCTTCAGTAAGGGGGCGGTCACCGGGGAGCTGTTTTTT	CASSFSKGAVTGELFF
-	TRBJ2-3	TRBV5-1	TRBD2	TGCGCCAGCAGCACCTCCCCACCGGGGGGGCCGGGTACAGATACGCAGTATTTT	CASSTSPPGGPGTDTQYF
-	TRBJ2-1	TRBV6-1	-	TGTGCCAGCAGTGGCAGGGGGGACTCCTACAATGAGCAGTTCTTC	CASSGRGDSYNEQFF
-	TRBJ2-7	TRBV29-1	-	TGCAGCGTTGAAGGACACCGCTACGAGCAGTACTTC	CSVEGHRYEQYF
-	TRBJ1-4	TRBV9	TRBD1	TGTGCCAGCAGTGAACTGACAGGGTTTGGTGAAAAACTGTTTTTT	CASSELTGFGEKLFF
-	TRBJ2-1	TRBV7-9	TRBD2	TGTGCCAGCAGCTTAAGCCCCGGTAGTAGCGGGGGGGGGTATCGGCAGTTCTTC	CASSLSPGSSGGGYRQFF
-	TRBJ2-7	TRBV18	-	TGTGCCAGCTCACCACCGGGGGGGGCTCTTGGTTACGAGCAGTACTTC	CASSPPGGALGYEQYF
-	TRBJ2-7	TRBV5-4	-	TGTGCCAGCAGCTCCAGGACTACTCACGAGCAGTACTTC	CASSSRTTHEQYF
-	TRBJ2-7	TRBV4-1	TRBD2	TGCGCCAGCAGCCCCTTAGTCGGAGCGGGGAGGCCCTACGAGCAGTACTTC	CASSPLVGAGRPYEQYF
-	TRBJ1-2	TRBV27	-	TGTGCCAGCAGTCAAATTATCCGGCAGGGTCCTAACTATGGCTACACCTTC	CASSQIIRQGPNYGYTF
-	TRBJ1-2	TRBV5-1	-	TGCGCCAGCAGACCCGGGTCTACGGGAGGTCATGTCTATGGCTACACCTTC	CASRPGSTGGHVYGYTF
once	TRBJ1-2	TRBV5-1	TRBD1	TGCGCCAGCAGCTACGCTCCCGACAGGGGGCATGGCTACACCTTC	CASSYAPDRGHGYTF
once	TRBJ2-2	TRBV2	TRBD2	TGTGCCAGCTTCTACCCTAGCGGGGGGAACACCGGGGAGCTGTTTTTT	CASFYPSGGNTGELFF
-	TRBJ1-1	TRBV28	-	TGTGCCAGCAGTTTATCCTTGCGGAGACGCCCAATGAACACTGAAGCTTTCTTT	CASSLSLRRRPMNTEAFF
-	TRBJ1-1	TRBV14	-	TGTGCCAGCAGCCAATGGCCCCACACTTTCTTT	CASSQWPHTFF
-	TRBJ1-1	TRBV5-6	TRBD1	TGTGCCAGCAGCTGGCTGGACAGGGGCTCGAACACTGAAGCTTTCTTT	CASSWLDRGSNTEAFF
-	TRBJ1-6	TRBV6-6	-	TGTGCCAGCAGTTCCGACAGGTCTAATTCACCCCTCCACTTT	CASSSDRSNSPLHF
-	TRBJ1-6	TRBV7-2	TRBD1	TGTGCCAGCAGTCAAACCAGCGACAGGGACAATTCACCCCTCCACTTT	CASSQTSDRDNSPLHF
-	TRBJ1-4	TRBV27	TRBD1	TGTGCCAGCAGCCCACGACCGGGACAGGGGGGTGAAAAACTGTTTTTT	CASSPRPGQGGEKLFF
once	TRBJ2-7	TRBV5-5	TRBD2	TGTGCCAGCAGCGCTTACGGGACTAGCGGTGAGCAGTACTTC	CASSAYGTSGEQYF
-	TRBJ1-3	TRBV5-4	TRBD1	TGTGCCAGCAGCGGCCGGGACAGGGGGGGAAACACCATATATTTT	CASSGRDRGGNTIYF
-	TRBJ2-7	TRBV7-8	-	TGTGCCAGCAATGGGACTATCGGCAGGGGGCGCCGGGAACCCGACGAGCAGTACTTC	CASNGTIGRGRREPDEQYF
-	TRBJ2-7	TRBV7-8	-	TGTGCCAGCAGCCAACTCAGGGGGGACCTTGACCGTAGTGAGCAGTACTTC	CASSQLRGDLDRSEQYF
-	TRBJ2-1	TRBV2	TRBD2	TGTGCCAGCACCCCAGGGACTAGCGGCTACAATGAGCAGTTCTTC	CASTPGTSGYNEQFF
once	TRBJ2-7	TRBV13	-	TGTGCCAGCAGCCCCGACAGGATTCCCTACGAGCAGTACTTC	CASSPDRIPYEQYF
-	TRBJ2-1	TRBV4-1	-	TGCGCCAGCAGCCAAGATTCGGTCACCGAAGCCTTTCACAATGAGCAGTTCTTC	CASSQDSVTEAFHNEQFF
once	TRBJ1-1	TRBV6-1	-	TGTGCCAGCAGTGAAACTCGCGTAGCTTTCTTT	CASSETRVAFF
-	TRBJ2-2	TRBV10-1	TRBD2	TGCGCCAGCAGTGAGCGTCTAGCGGGGTGGCCCGGGGAGCTGTTTTTT	CASSERLAGWPGELFF
-	TRBJ1-5	TRBV4-1	-	TGCGCCAGCAGCCAAGTTGTTAGGGGATATCAGCCCCAGCATTTT	CASSQVVRGYQPQHF
once	TRBJ2-1	TRBV9	TRBD2	TGTGCCAGCAGCGTACATCAGCGGGGTTTTAGCTCCTACAATGAGCAGTTCTTC	CASSVHQRGFSSYNEQFF
-	TRBJ2-2	TRBV5-1	TRBD2	TGCGCCAGCAGCTTGCTCGGACTAGCGGGTTCTACCGGGGAGCTGTTTTTT	CASSLLGLAGSTGELFF
-	TRBJ2-3	TRBV5-5	TRBD1	TGTGCCAGCAGCGGGACAGGGTATGGCACAGATACGCAGTATTTT	CASSGTGYGTDTQYF
-	TRBJ2-7	TRBV5-1	TRBD1	TGCGCCAGCAGTATAACAGGGGACTACGAGCAGTACTTC	CASSITGDYEQYF